The next 5 T cell receptor beta chains were all read from a single sample in a study of cytomegalovirus exposure and HLA in healthy donors. The PCR used 60 Vbeta and 13 Jbeta primers. Generated by immunoSEQ multiplex PCR, the TCRdb table keeps only in-frame clones and is missing some. There are around 100,000 clones in the sample; more than 75% occur only once, and approximately 10% lies in the top ten. The sequenced material came from PBMCs. The source is a woman aged 18 to 35 in good health and CMV-seropositive.

The rearrangement uses TRBV27 and TRBJ1-2, with D possibly matching TRBD1 (6 bases). In germline, CDR1 is MNHEY, CDR2 SMNVEV (reference sequence). The CDR3 runs to 12 residues. Trimming removed 10 bases from V and 1 base from J, with 10 bases in between. The CDR3 reads CAILQGNYGYTF. CDR3 in DNA: TGTGCCATCCTACAGGGTAACTATGGCTACACCTTC.

The chain has TRBV5-4 and TRBJ2-1; D may be TRBD1 (5 bases). Trimming removed 0 bases at V and 7 bases at J, with 5 bases between. Germline V gene sequence: CDR1 SGHNT, CDR2 YYREEE (reference sequence). The length of the CDR3 is 12 residues. Here the CDR3 reads CASSLAGNEQFF. CDR3 coding DNA: TGTGCCAGCAGCTTGGCAGGGAATGAGCAGTTCTTC. Supplemented by reference TRBV5-4 and TRBJ2-1, the full variable domain reads ETGVTQSPTHLIKTRGQQVTLRCSSQSGHNTVSWYQQALGQGPQFIFQYYREEENGRGNFPPRFSGLQFPNYSSELNVNALELDDSALYLCASSLAGNEQFFGPGTRLTVL.

This chain links TRBV18 with TRBJ2-4; 7 nucleotides line up with TRBD2. The CDR3 is 15 amino acids. Germline CDR1 is KGHSH and CDR2 is LQKENI. Trimming cost V 4 bases and J 7 bases; bases outside gene matches: 10. CDR3 in DNA: TGTGCCAGCTCACAGGATCTGGGGGGGGAGAACATTCAGTACTTC. Protein product: CASSQDLGGENIQYF.

V and J are TRBV6-5 and TRBJ2-1, with 14 bases that match TRBD2. CDR1 is MNHEY, CDR2 SVGAGI, per germline. The junction had 1 base not matched to a gene; V was cut back by 8 bases and J by 7 bases. The CDR3 has 13 amino acids. CDR3 bases: TGTGCCAGCGGGACTAGCGGGAGAAATGAGCAGTTCTTC. Protein product: CASGTSGRNEQFF.

The V gene is TRBV5-4, the J gene TRBJ2-5; D gene unclear. The V end lost 0 bases, the J end lost 0 bases, and 6 bases lay between the germline ends. Per the germline V gene, CDR1 is SGHNT and CDR2 is YYREEE (reference sequence). The CDR3 covers 14 residues. The CDR3: CASSLVQNQETQYF. DNA of the CDR3: TGTGCCAGCAGCTTGGTTCAGAACCAAGAGACCCAGTACTTC.